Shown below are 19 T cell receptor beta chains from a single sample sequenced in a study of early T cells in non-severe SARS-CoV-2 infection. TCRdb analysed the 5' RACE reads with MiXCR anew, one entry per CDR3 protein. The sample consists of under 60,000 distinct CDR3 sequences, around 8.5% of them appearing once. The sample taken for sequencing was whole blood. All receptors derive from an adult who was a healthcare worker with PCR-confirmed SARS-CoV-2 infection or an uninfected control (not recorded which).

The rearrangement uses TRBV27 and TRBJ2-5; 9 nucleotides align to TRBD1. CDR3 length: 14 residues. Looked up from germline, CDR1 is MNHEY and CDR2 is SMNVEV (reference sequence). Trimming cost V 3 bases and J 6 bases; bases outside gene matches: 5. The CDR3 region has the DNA TGTGCCAGCAGTTTTACAGGGGGCTTGAAGACCCAGTACTTC. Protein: CASSFTGGLKTQYF.

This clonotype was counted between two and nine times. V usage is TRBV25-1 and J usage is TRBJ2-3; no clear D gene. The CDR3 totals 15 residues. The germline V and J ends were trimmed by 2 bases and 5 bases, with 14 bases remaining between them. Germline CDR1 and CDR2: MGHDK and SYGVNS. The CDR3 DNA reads TGTGCCAGCAGTGAAGGTTCTACGTCGGGAGATACGCAGTATTTT. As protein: CASSEGSTSGDTQYF.

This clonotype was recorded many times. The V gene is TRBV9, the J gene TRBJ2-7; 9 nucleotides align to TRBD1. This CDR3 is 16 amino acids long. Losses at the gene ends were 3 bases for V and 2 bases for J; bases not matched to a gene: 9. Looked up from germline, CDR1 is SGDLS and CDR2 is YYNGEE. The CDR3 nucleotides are TGTGCCAGCAGCGGTACAGGGGGCGCGGTCCCCTACGAGCAGTACTTC. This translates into CASSGTGGAVPYEQYF.

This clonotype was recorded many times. For the CDR3, the DNA is TGTGCCAGCAGCCTACAGGGTGGAGAGACCCAGTACTTC. Protein: CASSLQGGETQYF. The chain links TRBV12-3 or TRBV12-4 to TRBJ2-5; possibly TRBD1 for D (6 bases). V dropped 6 bases and J dropped 4 bases, with 12 bases sitting between them. The CDR3 length is 13 residues.

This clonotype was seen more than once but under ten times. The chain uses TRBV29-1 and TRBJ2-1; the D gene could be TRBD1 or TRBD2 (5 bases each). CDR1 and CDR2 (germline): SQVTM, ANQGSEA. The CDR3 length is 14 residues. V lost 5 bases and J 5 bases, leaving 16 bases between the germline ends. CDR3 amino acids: CSVPLPGTHNEQFF. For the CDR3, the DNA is TGCAGCGTTCCGCTCCCCGGGACCCACAATGAGCAGTTCTTC.

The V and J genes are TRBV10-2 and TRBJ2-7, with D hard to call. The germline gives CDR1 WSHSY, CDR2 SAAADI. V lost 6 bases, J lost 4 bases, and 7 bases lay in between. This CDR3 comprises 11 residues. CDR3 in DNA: TGCGCCAGCAGCGCCCTTTACGAGCAGTACTTC. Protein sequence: CASSALYEQYF.

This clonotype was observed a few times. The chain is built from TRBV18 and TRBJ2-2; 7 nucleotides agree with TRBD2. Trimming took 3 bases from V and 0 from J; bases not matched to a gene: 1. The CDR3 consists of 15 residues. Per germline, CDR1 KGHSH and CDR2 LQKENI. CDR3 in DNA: TGTGCCAGCTCACCGGGACTAACGAACACCGGGGAGCTGTTTTTT. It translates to CASSPGLTNTGELFF.

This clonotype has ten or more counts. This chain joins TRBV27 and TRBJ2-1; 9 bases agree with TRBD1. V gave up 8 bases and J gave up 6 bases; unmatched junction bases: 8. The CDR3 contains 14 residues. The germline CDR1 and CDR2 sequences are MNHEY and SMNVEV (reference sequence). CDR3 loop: CASSIDRGSNEQFF. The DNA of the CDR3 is TGTGCCAGCTCTATAGACAGGGGGTCCAATGAGCAGTTCTTC.

DNA of the CDR3: TGTGCCAGCAGCCCTGACAGTCCCGAGCAGTACTTC. Its protein product is CASSPDSPEQYF. The chain has TRBV5-8 and TRBJ2-7; D perhaps matches TRBD1 (5 bases). CDR3 length: 12 amino acids. V lost 4 bases to trimming and J lost 6 bases, with 11 bases between them. Germline CDR1 SGHTS, CDR2 YDEGEE.

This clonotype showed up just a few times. For the CDR3, the DNA is TGCGCCAGCAGCCAGGGGTGGACCCAAGAGACCCAGTACTTC. Its translation is CASSQGWTQETQYF. This chain links TRBV4-1 with TRBJ2-5; D unclear. CDR1 MGHRA and CDR2 YSYEKL come from the germline V gene. The ends were cut back, 3 bases at V and 1 base at J, with 9 bases in the middle. The CDR3 is 14 amino acids.

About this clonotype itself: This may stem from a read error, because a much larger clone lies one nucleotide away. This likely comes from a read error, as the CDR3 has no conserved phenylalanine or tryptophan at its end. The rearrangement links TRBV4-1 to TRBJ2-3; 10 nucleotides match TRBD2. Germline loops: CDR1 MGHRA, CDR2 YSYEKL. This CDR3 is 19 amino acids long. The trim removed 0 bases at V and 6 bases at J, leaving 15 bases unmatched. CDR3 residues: CASSQDREGLAGARDTQYL. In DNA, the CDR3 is TGCGCCAGCAGCCAAGATAGGGAGGGTCTAGCGGGGGCCCGGGATACGCAGTATTTA.

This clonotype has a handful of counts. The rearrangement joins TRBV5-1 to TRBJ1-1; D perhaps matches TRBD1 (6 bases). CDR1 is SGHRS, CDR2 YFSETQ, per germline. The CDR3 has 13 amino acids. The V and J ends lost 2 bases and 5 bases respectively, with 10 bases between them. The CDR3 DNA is TGCGCCAGCAGCTTTGAGGGGGGAACTGAAGCTTTCTTT. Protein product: CASSFEGGTEAFF.

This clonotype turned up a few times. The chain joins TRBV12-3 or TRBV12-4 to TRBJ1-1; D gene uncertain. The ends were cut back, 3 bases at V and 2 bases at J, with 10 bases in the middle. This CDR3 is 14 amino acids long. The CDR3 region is CASSLGPGNTEAFF. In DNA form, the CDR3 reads TGTGCCAGCAGTTTGGGCCCCGGAAACACTGAAGCTTTCTTT.

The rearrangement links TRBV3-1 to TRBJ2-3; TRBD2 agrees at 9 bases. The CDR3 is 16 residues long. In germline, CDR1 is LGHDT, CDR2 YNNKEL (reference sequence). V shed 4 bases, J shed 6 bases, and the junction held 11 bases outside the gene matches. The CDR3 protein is CASSPPQGAGGDTQYF. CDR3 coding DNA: TGTGCCAGCAGCCCCCCGCAGGGAGCGGGGGGTGATACGCAGTATTTT.

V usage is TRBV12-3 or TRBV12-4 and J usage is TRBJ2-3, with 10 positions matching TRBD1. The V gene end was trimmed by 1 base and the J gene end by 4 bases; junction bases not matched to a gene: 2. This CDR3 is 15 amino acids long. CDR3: CASSLETGGPDTQYF. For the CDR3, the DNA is TGTGCCAGCAGTTTAGAGACAGGGGGCCCAGATACGCAGTATTTT.

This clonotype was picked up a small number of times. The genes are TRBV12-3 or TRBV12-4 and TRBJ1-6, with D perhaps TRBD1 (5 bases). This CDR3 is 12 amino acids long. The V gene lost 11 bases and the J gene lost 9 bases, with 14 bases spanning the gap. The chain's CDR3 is CALGRGSSPLHF. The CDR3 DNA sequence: TGTGCCCTGGGGCGGGGGAGTTCACCCCTCCACTTT.

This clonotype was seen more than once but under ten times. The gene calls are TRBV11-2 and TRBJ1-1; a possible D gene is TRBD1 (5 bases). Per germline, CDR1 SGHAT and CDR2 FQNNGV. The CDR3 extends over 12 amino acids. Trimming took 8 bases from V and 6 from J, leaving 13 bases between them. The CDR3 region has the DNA TGTGCCAGCCAAAAGGGGTCGGCTGAAGCTTTCTTT. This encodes CASQKGSAEAFF.

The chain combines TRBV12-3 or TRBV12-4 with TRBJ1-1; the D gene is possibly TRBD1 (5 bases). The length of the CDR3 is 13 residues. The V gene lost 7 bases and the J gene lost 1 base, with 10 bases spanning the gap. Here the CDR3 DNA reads TGTGCCAGCAACCCACAGGAGAACACTGAAGCTTTCTTT. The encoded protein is CASNPQENTEAFF.

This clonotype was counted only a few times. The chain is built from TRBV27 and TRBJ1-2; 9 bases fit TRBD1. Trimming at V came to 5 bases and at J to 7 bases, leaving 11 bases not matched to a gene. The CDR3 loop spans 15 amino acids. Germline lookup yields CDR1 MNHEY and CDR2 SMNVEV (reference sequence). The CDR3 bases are TGTGCCAGCAGTCCGGGACAGGGTGTAGTATTTGGCTACACCTTC. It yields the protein CASSPGQGVVFGYTF.